This is a list of T cell receptor beta chains from one sample in a study. Via MiXCR, TCRdb re-called the 5' RACE reads, giving one row per CDR3 protein. This table holds over 45,000 distinct CDR3 sequences, 26% found once. The sequenced material came from tumor-infiltrating Tregs sorted from the breast tumor. The receptors were sampled from a female donor with breast cancer. CDR3s include the opening cysteine and the closing phenylalanine or tryptophan. A D gene is named only where the DNA matches it firmly. Part of the rows lack a size; the others show once, few, many or a class for expanded clones.

TGTGCCAGCAGCCAAGGGGACAGGGGGCAGCAAGAGACCCAGTACTTC CASSQGDRGQQETQYF TRBD1 TRBJ2-5 NA TRBV3-1
TGCGCCAGCAGCTTGGCCGGGACGAATCAGCCCCAGCATTTT CASSLAGTNQPQHF NA TRBJ1-5 many TRBV5-1
TGTGCCAGCAGCGTAGTGGATGAGCAGTTCTTC CASSVVDEQFF NA TRBJ2-1 many TRBV5-4
TGTGCCAGCAGTTCCCGGCTTCCGGGCGGCAATGAGCAGTTCTTC CASSSRLPGGNEQFF NA TRBJ2-1 many TRBV27
TGTGCCAGCTTCTCGAACACCGGGGAGCTGTTTTTT CASFSNTGELFF NA TRBJ2-2 NA TRBV28
TGCGCCAGCAGCCAAATCGACATCCTAAGCTTCGGAGATACGCAGTATTTT CASSQIDILSFGDTQYF NA TRBJ2-3 many TRBV4-1
TGCAGTGCTCTCCCCGGGACAGGGCACATCGATGAGCAGTTCTTC CSALPGTGHIDEQFF TRBD1 TRBJ2-1 few TRBV20-1
TGTGCCAGCAGCGTAGATGTGCCTAGCGGGGTGCAAAATGAGCAGTTCTTC CASSVDVPSGVQNEQFF TRBD2 TRBJ2-1 NA TRBV9
TGTGCCACCAGCAGAGATGAGTCAAGGGGGCCCGGGGAGCTGTTTTTT CATSRDESRGPGELFF TRBD1 TRBJ2-2 few TRBV15
TGTGCCAGCCAAGGGGGAGGCGACGAGCAGTACTTC CASQGGGDEQYF NA TRBJ2-7 many TRBV7-3
TGTGCCAGCAGTGAATCGATGGGGTCTAATCAGCCCCAGCATTTT CASSESMGSNQPQHF NA TRBJ1-5 few TRBV6-1
TGTGCCAGCAGCCAAGATCTCGGAGCGGGACCGACCGGGGAGCTGTTTTTT CASSQDLGAGPTGELFF TRBD2 TRBJ2-2 many TRBV4-2
TGTGCCAGCCGGGGCTACAATGAGCAGTTCTTC CASRGYNEQFF NA TRBJ2-1 few TRBV7-2
TGTGCCAGCAGCACCATAGCGGGAGCCGGCACAGATACGCAGTATTTT CASSTIAGAGTDTQYF TRBD2 TRBJ2-3 many TRBV11-1
TGTGCCAGCAGCCAAGGTCGGGCTGGGGCCAACGTCCTGACTTTC CASSQGRAGANVLTF NA TRBJ2-6 few TRBV4-2
TGTGCCAGCGGTTCACAGCGGACAGGCGGTACCCGACTCTCCGGGGCCAACGTCCTGACTTTC CASGSQRTGGTRLSGANVLTF TRBD1 TRBJ2-6 NA TRBV2
TGCAGTGCTAGAGGACAGGGACATCAGCCCCAGCATTTT CSARGQGHQPQHF TRBD1 TRBJ1-5 few TRBV20-1
TGTGCCAGCAGCCCAAGACGGGACACTGAAGCTTTCTTT CASSPRRDTEAFF NA TRBJ1-1 NA TRBV7-3
TGTGCCAGCAGCCGAAACCCCTCGGGACAGGAAGCAACTAATGAAAAACTGTTTTTT CASSRNPSGQEATNEKLFF TRBD1 TRBJ1-4 NA TRBV7-9
TGTGCCAGCAGCCTAACCCGGTGGCCTCGTAATGAAAAACTGTTTTTT CASSLTRWPRNEKLFF NA TRBJ1-4 NA TRBV28
TGCAGTGCTAGACGCGGACTAGCGGGAAATGAGCAGTTCTTC CSARRGLAGNEQFF TRBD2 TRBJ2-1 few TRBV20-1
TGTGCCAGCAGATACGGACAGAACTATGGCTACACCTTC CASRYGQNYGYTF NA TRBJ1-2 many TRBV6-6
TGCAGTGCGCCAACCAGGACAGGGGGTGGAGAGACCCAGTACTTC CSAPTRTGGGETQYF TRBD1 TRBJ2-5 many TRBV20-1
TGTGCCACCTCCGGCGCGGAAGGCTCCTACGAGCAGTACTTC CATSGAEGSYEQYF NA TRBJ2-7 few TRBV10-3
TGTGCCAGCGGGGATAGGACTTACGAGCAGTACTTC CASGDRTYEQYF NA TRBJ2-7 many TRBV6-1
TGTGCCAGCAGCCAGCCAGGGGAGGGTGGCTACACCTTC CASSQPGEGGYTF NA TRBJ1-2 NA TRBV7-2
TGTGCCAGCAGCTTGATGGGGGCTACTGTTAAGAGTGTCCGCACCATATATTTT CASSLMGATVKSVRTIYF NA TRBJ1-3 NA TRBV5-6
TGCGCCAGCAGCGAACCGTCCTACGAGCAGTACTTC CASSEPSYEQYF NA TRBJ2-7 NA TRBV5-1
TGTGCCAGCGGAGTAGGGGCCTCTGGAAACACCATATATTTT CASGVGASGNTIYF NA TRBJ1-3 few TRBV28
TGTGCCAGCACCTCTCTCAATGGGCAGTTCTTC CASTSLNGQFF NA TRBJ2-1 NA TRBV12-3/TRBV12-4
TGCAGTGCTAGTTGGGGCAGCTTGAACACTGAAGCTTTCTTT CSASWGSLNTEAFF NA TRBJ1-1 NA TRBV20-1
TGTGCCAGCAGTCCCCGGACTAGCGGGCGTTACGGCGTTATGAATGAGCAGTTCTTC CASSPRTSGRYGVMNEQFF TRBD2 TRBJ2-1 few TRBV27
TGCAGCGTTGTACCGGACAGCATTATGAACACTGAAGCTTTCTTT CSVVPDSIMNTEAFF NA TRBJ1-1 many TRBV29-1
TGTGCCAGTCTTATCACCGGGGAGCTGTTTTTT CASLITGELFF NA TRBJ2-2 NA TRBV2
TGTGCCACCCATTTATGGGGGACCTCCTACAATGAGCAGTTCTTC CATHLWGTSYNEQFF NA TRBJ2-1 NA TRBV5-6
TGCAGTGCTGGTCTTCCAGTAACTAACACTGAAGCTTTCTTT CSAGLPVTNTEAFF NA TRBJ1-1 NA TRBV20-1
TGTGCCAGCAGTATCTCGTCCCGGACGGGGTCCTACGAGCAGTACTTC CASSISSRTGSYEQYF NA TRBJ2-7 many TRBV12-3/TRBV12-4
TGCAGTGCGTTTAGCGGTCCCTCCTACAATGAGCAGTTCTTC CSAFSGPSYNEQFF NA TRBJ2-1 NA TRBV20-1
TGCGCCAGCAGCGCCCAACTCAGGGGTTCTAGGGGCTACACCTTC CASSAQLRGSRGYTF NA TRBJ1-2 NA TRBV4-1
TGTGCCAGCAGCTTAATTCTGGGGAACACTGAAGCTTTCTTT CASSLILGNTEAFF NA TRBJ1-1 NA TRBV7-2
TGTGCCAGCAGCTTGAGGCAGCCCACTGAAGCTTTCTTT CASSLRQPTEAFF NA TRBJ1-1 few TRBV7-9
TGTGCCAGCAGCCGACGTAGCGGGAGTGTAGATACGCAGTATTTT CASSRRSGSVDTQYF TRBD2 TRBJ2-3 few TRBV7-2